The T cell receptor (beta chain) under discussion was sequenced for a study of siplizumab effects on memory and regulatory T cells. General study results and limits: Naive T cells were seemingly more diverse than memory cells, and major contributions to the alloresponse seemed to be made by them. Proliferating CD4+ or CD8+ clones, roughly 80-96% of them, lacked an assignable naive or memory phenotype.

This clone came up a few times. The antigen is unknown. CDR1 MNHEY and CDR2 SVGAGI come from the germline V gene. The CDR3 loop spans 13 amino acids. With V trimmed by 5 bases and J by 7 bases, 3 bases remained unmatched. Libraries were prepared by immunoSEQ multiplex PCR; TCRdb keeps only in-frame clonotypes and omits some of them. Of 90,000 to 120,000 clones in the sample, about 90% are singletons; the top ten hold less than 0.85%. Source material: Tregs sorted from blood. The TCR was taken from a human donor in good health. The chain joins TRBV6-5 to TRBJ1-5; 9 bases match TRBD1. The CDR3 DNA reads TGTGCCAGCAGTCGACAGGGGGAACAGCCCCAGCATTTT. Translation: CASSRQGEQPQHF.